The 27 T cell receptor beta chains given below trace back to one sample, sequenced in a study of Ad26.COV2.S vaccination and SARS-CoV-2 variants. Described treatment: 15 to 20 received Ad26.COV2.S at low or high dose, single or two shots; a few received placebo; per-sample allocation not given. It was on day 63 after the first vaccine or placebo injection that samples were taken. TCRdb's copy holds only in-frame clones and misses some; the assay was immunoSEQ multiplex PCR. The sample includes 300,000 to 400,000 clones, around 87% seen only once; the top ten take roughly 3.6%. Sequencing was performed on peripheral blood, taken in a trial of Ad26.COV2.S vaccine versus placebo. Receptors were obtained from a person aged 18-60 years who received the Ad26.COV2.S COVID-19 vaccine or a placebo.

V is TRBV27 and J is TRBJ2-7; possibly TRBD1 for D (6 bases). Germline V gene sequence: CDR1 MNHEY, CDR2 SMNVEV (reference sequence). Trimming left V 3 bases short and J 0 bases short, with 12 bases between. The CDR3 is 15 residues long. The CDR3 sequence: CASSFRGVISYEQYF. The CDR3 DNA sequence: TGTGCCAGCAGTTTCAGGGGTGTTATCTCCTACGAGCAGTACTTC.

The V call is TRBV5-1, the J call TRBJ2-3; 9 nucleotides agree with TRBD2. V was clipped by 4 bases and J by 4 bases; unmatched bases: 4. The CDR3 is 14 amino acids. Germline CDR1 is SGHRS and CDR2 is YFSETQ. The CDR3: CASSMGTSPDTQYF. The CDR3 nucleotides read TGCGCCAGCAGCATGGGGACTAGCCCAGATACGCAGTATTTT.

The chain links TRBV5-1 to TRBJ2-5; 10 positions match TRBD1. Germline V lookup: CDR1 SGHRS, CDR2 YFSETQ. CDR3 length equals 15 residues. Germline trimming cut 3 bases from V and 5 bases from J; bases unmatched to any gene: 7. The CDR3 here is CASSSGTGDVETQYF. The CDR3 DNA reads as TGCGCCAGCAGCTCCGGGACAGGGGATGTGGAGACCCAGTACTTC.

The V call is TRBV18, the J call TRBJ1-1; perhaps TRBD1 as D (5 bases). The germline gives CDR1 KGHSH, CDR2 LQKENI. Deletions cut 5 bases from V and 5 bases from J, with 15 bases between. CDR3 length: 14 amino acids. CDR3 sequence: CASSFAQKGTEAFF. The CDR3 bases are TGTGCCAGCTCATTTGCCCAAAAGGGGACTGAAGCTTTCTTT.

The chain couples TRBV19 to TRBJ1-5; maybe TRBD1 (6 bases). In germline, CDR1 is LNHDA, CDR2 SQIVND (reference sequence). The CDR3 totals 14 residues. V was pared by 4 bases and J by 6 bases, with 13 bases between. The CDR3 protein is CASSTTGGAQPQHF. The CDR3 nucleotides are TGTGCCAGTAGTACGACAGGAGGGGCTCAGCCCCAGCATTTT.

The chain employs TRBV19 and TRBJ1-2; tentative D call: TRBD1 (5 bases). Trimming removed 10 bases at V and 4 bases at J, with 16 bases between. This CDR3 is built from 13 residues. Germline values: CDR1 LNHDA, CDR2 SQIVND (reference sequence). The CDR3 protein is CAIKGRSGYGYTF. The DNA for the CDR3 is TGTGCCATTAAGGGGCGTTCCGGCTATGGCTACACCTTC. The whole variable domain, filled in from reference TRBV19 and TRBJ1-2, reads DGGITQSPKYLFRKEGQNVTLSCEQNLNHDAMYWYRQDPGQGLRLIYYSQIVNDFQKGDIAEGYSVSREKKESFPLTVTSAQKNPTAFYLCAIKGRSGYGYTFGSGTRLTVV.

V is TRBV4-1 and J is TRBJ1-3; possible D gene TRBD1, 5 bases. Trimming took 8 bases from V and 4 from J, leaving 24 bases between them. The CDR3 covers 17 residues. Germline V gives CDR1 MGHRA, CDR2 YSYEKL. In DNA form, the CDR3 reads TGCGCCAGCCGTAATCCGGGGGACTTAAGATCAGGAAACACCATATATTTT. Amino acid sequence: CASRNPGDLRSGNTIYF.

This clone was seen repeatedly, ten times or more. J is TRBJ2-5 and V is TRBV29-1; 7 positions match TRBD2. The CDR3 contains 14 residues. Germline V gives CDR1 SQVTM, CDR2 ANQGSEA. With V trimmed by 4 bases and J by 7 bases, 12 bases remained unmatched. CDR3 sequence (DNA): TGCAGCGTTGGGATTCTAGAGCGGGGTGTGACCCAGTACTTC. Residues: CSVGILERGVTQYF. Based on the CDR3 plus reference TRBV29-1 and TRBJ2-5, the full variable domain is SAVISQKPSRDICQRGTSLTIQCQVDSQVTMMFWYRQQPGQSLTLIATANQGSEATYESGFVIDKFPISRPNLTFSTLTVSNMSPEDSSIYLCSVGILERGVTQYFGPGTRLLVL.

The chain couples TRBV7-3 to TRBJ2-3, with TRBD2 matching over 11 bases. Germline V CDR1 and CDR2: SGHTA, FQGTGA. J gave up 1 base and V 5 bases, and 8 bases lay outside the gene matches. This CDR3 contains 17 residues. The CDR3 DNA is TGTGCCAGCAGCCCAACCCTACTAGCGGGGGGCACAGATACGCAGTATTTT. Protein: CASSPTLLAGGTDTQYF.

The gene calls are TRBV12-3 or TRBV12-4 and TRBJ2-1, with D uncertain. The CDR3 is 12 residues long. Trimming removed 6 bases from V and 9 bases from J, with 12 bases in between. The CDR3 region is CASSRTGGEQFF. As DNA, the CDR3 is TGTGCCAGCAGCCGCACGGGCGGTGAGCAGTTCTTC.

This clone appeared once. V and J are TRBV3-1 (or the pseudogene TRBV3-2) and TRBJ1-3; D gene ambiguous. V lost 3 bases to trimming and J lost 4 bases, with 7 bases between them. Looked up from germline, CDR1 is LGHDT and CDR2 is YNNKEL (reference sequence). The CDR3 totals 13 residues. CDR3 DNA sequence: TGTGCCAGCAGCCAGATCTTAGGAAACACCATATATTTT. Translated: CASSQILGNTIYF.

V gene TRBV18 combines with J gene TRBJ2-5, with 8 bases matching TRBD2. This CDR3 is 15 amino acids long. V was clipped by 6 bases and J by 1 base; unmatched bases: 7. From germline, CDR1 is KGHSH and CDR2 LQKENI. Here the CDR3 reads CASSSGGYLQETQYF. The DNA of the CDR3 is TGTGCCAGCTCCTCGGGGGGGTACCTCCAAGAGACCCAGTACTTC.

This chain links TRBV12-3 or TRBV12-4 with TRBJ2-7; tentative D call: TRBD1 (6 bases). Trimming removed 7 bases from V and 2 bases from J, with 6 bases in between. This CDR3 is 11 amino acids long. In DNA, the CDR3 is TGTGCCAGCAAGGGGGCCTACGAGCAGTACTTC. This gives the protein CASKGAYEQYF.

The chain links TRBV7-9 to TRBJ1-1; 7 bases map to TRBD1. The germline V gene has CDR1 SEHNR and CDR2 FQNEAQ (reference sequence). This CDR3 contains 15 residues. The trim removed 5 bases at V and 3 bases at J, leaving 9 bases unmatched. The CDR3 coding sequence is TGTGCCAGCAGCCCCGGGACAGCCCTGTACACTGAAGCTTTCTTT. Residues: CASSPGTALYTEAFF.

The chain links TRBV20-1 to TRBJ2-1, with D hard to call. Germline V gene sequence: CDR1 DFQATT, CDR2 SNEGSKA (reference sequence). Trimming left V 3 bases short and J 7 bases short, with 13 bases between. The CDR3 length is 13 residues. In nucleotides, the CDR3 is TGCAGTGCTAGTGTGCCGGAAAAAAATGAGCAGTTCTTC. Protein: CSASVPEKNEQFF.

The rearrangement joins TRBV4-1 to TRBJ2-6, with D perhaps being TRBD1 or TRBD2 (5 bases each). This CDR3 spans 19 amino acids. Trimming pared 4 bases from V and 0 bases from J, leaving 19 bases between. Germline CDR1 MGHRA, CDR2 YSYEKL. Here the CDR3 reads CASSLGSIKGSSGANVLTF. CDR3 bases: TGCGCCAGCAGCCTTGGGTCGATAAAGGGGAGCTCTGGGGCCAACGTCCTGACTTTC.

The chain employs TRBV28 and TRBJ1-1, with D perhaps matching TRBD1 (6 bases). The germline gives CDR1 MDHEN, CDR2 SYDVKM. The CDR3 sequence is 15 residues long. V was trimmed by 5 bases and J by 5 bases, leaving 18 bases between them. The CDR3 bases are TGTGCCAGCAGTCCAGGGGCCCCGGAGGGGACTGAAGCTTTCTTT. Residues: CASSPGAPEGTEAFF.

V and J are TRBV5-5 and TRBJ1-1, with D possibly being TRBD1 (6 bases). CDR1 is SGHKS, CDR2 YYEKEE, per germline (reference sequence). The CDR3 has 15 amino acids. The V and J ends lost 3 bases and 1 base respectively, with 13 bases between them. CDR3 sequence reads: CASSSPGGGNTEAFF. The DNA of the CDR3 is TGTGCCAGCAGCTCGCCGGGGGGCGGGAACACTGAAGCTTTCTTT.

The CDR3 loop is CASSGGYQPQHF. As DNA, the CDR3 is TGTGCCAGCAGCGGGGGGTACCAGCCCCAGCATTTT. The chain has TRBV28 and TRBJ1-5; D is possibly TRBD1 (5 bases). V shed 6 bases and J shed 7 bases, with 10 bases lying between them. Germline CDR1 reads MDHEN; CDR2 reads SYDVKM. CDR3 length equals 12 residues.

This chain joins TRBV9 and TRBJ2-1; D is unclear. Germline V gene sequence: CDR1 SGDLS, CDR2 YYNGEE. CDR3 size: 13 residues. The germline V and J ends were trimmed by 0 bases and 5 bases, with 6 bases remaining between them. The CDR3 DNA sequence: TGTGCCAGCAGCGTAGGGTTCAACAATGAGCAGTTCTTC. Residues: CASSVGFNNEQFF.

This chain uses TRBV29-1 with TRBJ2-1, with 7 bases lining up with TRBD1. From germline, CDR1 is SQVTM and CDR2 ANQGSEA. The CDR3 covers 16 residues. Trimming at V came to 0 bases and at J to 4 bases, leaving 9 bases not matched to a gene. The CDR3 is CSVEDLGQEEYNEQFF. As DNA, the CDR3 is TGCAGCGTTGAAGATCTAGGACAGGAAGAATACAATGAGCAGTTCTTC.

The chain carries TRBV18 and TRBJ1-4, with D maybe TRBD1 (6 bases). Germline loops: CDR1 KGHSH, CDR2 LQKENI. Trimming removed 3 bases from V and 6 bases from J, with 11 bases in between. This CDR3 region has 14 residues. DNA for the CDR3: TGTGCCAGCTCACCCAGGGGTATCGATGAAAAACTGTTTTTT. Translating it yields CASSPRGIDEKLFF.

The V gene is TRBV5-4, the J gene TRBJ2-1; TRBD1 might be the D (6 bases). Per germline, CDR1 SGHNT and CDR2 YYREEE (reference sequence). The CDR3 extends over 14 amino acids. V lost 4 bases, J lost 7 bases, and 15 bases lay in between. CDR3 protein: CASSIQQGLNEQFF. In DNA form, the CDR3 reads TGTGCCAGCAGCATACAACAGGGCCTTAATGAGCAGTTCTTC.

The chain has TRBV15 and TRBJ1-1; D is uncertain. Trimming cost V 8 bases and J 0 bases, with 10 bases left between them. This CDR3 region has 13 residues. Germline V gene sequence: CDR1 LNHNV, CDR2 YYDKDF (reference sequence). Here the CDR3 DNA reads TGTGCCACCCGGGCACTCATGAACACTGAAGCTTTCTTT. Its translation: CATRALMNTEAFF.

The genes are TRBV14 and TRBJ1-6; TRBD1 is a possible D gene (6 bases). The V end lost 0 bases, the J end lost 9 bases, and 15 bases lay between the germline ends. In germline, CDR1 is SGHDN, CDR2 FVKESK. The CDR3 consists of 16 residues. The CDR3 region is CASSQEGAGARSPLHF. In DNA form, the CDR3 reads TGTGCCAGCAGCCAAGAGGGGGCCGGGGCCCGTTCACCCCTCCACTTT.

The DNA of the CDR3 is TGCGCCAGCAGCCCCCCCGGGGGGGCCCTGGATGAGCAGTTCTTC. The encoded protein is CASSPPGGALDEQFF. This chain joins TRBV5-1 and TRBJ2-1, with 8 bases matching TRBD2. This CDR3 comprises 15 residues. Trimming cost V 4 bases and J 8 bases; bases outside gene matches: 11. Germline CDR1 is SGHRS and CDR2 is YFSETQ.

The sample holds a few counts of this clone. The V gene is TRBV30, the J gene TRBJ2-1; a possible D gene is TRBD2 (5 bases). The germline gives CDR1 GTSNPN, CDR2 SVGIG (reference sequence). The CDR3 is 10 amino acids. The ends were cut back, 3 bases at V and 9 bases at J, with 6 bases in the middle. CDR3 in DNA: TGTGCCTGGAGAGAGGGTGAGCAGTTCTTC. Its protein is CAWREGEQFF.